This T cell receptor beta chain was retrieved from a study of spatial heterogeneity in lung cancer. The overall study: Beta-chain sequences consistently outnumbered alpha-chain sequences in detection. Raw sequencing reads included, on average, more than eight appearances of each unique TCR and UMI combination.

The time point denotes: sample taken at primary tumor resection. Unsorted whole RNA of tumor, nontumor lung or frozen PBMC was sequenced. Each molecule of TCR cDNA was tagged with one unique molecular identifier. TCRdb reprocessed the 5' RACE reads with MiXCR, giving one entry per CDR3 protein. The profile shows some 83,000 distinct CDR3 sequences, more than 15% of them singletons. Specimen: PBMCs, collected at surgery. This TCR came from a male donor with early-stage non-small cell lung cancer.

The CDR3 coding sequence is TGTGCCAGCAGCCCATTCCAGGGAGGGCAAGAGACCCAGTACTTC. Translated: CASSPFQGGQETQYF. The rearrangement joins TRBV14 to TRBJ2-5; 7 bases agree with TRBD2. The J segment lost 2 bases and the V segment lost 4 bases, leaving 7 bases of the junction unmatched. This CDR3 region has 15 residues. CDR1 and CDR2 (germline): SGHDN, FVKESK. Full variable domain (remainder filled in from reference TRBV14 and TRBJ2-5): EAGVTQFPSHSVIEKGQTVTLRCDPISGHDNLYWYRRVMGKEIKFLLHFVKESKQDESGMPNNRFLAERTGGTYSTLKVQPAELEDSGVYFCASSPFQGGQETQYFGPGTRLLVL.